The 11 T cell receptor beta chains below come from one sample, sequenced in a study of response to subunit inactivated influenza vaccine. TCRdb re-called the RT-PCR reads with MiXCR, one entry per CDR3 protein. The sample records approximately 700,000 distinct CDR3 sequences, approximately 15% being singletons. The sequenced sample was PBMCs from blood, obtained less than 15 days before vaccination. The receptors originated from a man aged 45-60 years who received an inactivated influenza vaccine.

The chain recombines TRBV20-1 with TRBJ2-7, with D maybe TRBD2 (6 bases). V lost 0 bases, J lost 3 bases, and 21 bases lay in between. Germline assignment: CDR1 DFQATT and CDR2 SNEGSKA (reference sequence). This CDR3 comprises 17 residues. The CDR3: CSARDLGRLGQGYEQYF. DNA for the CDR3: TGCAGTGCTAGAGATTTGGGGAGACTAGGCCAGGGCTACGAGCAGTACTTC.

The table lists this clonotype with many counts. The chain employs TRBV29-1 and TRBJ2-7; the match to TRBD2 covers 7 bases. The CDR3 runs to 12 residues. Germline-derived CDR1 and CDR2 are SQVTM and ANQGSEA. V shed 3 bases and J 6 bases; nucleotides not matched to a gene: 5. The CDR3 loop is CSVERETGEQYF. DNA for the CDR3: TGCAGCGTTGAGCGGGAGACGGGCGAGCAGTACTTC.

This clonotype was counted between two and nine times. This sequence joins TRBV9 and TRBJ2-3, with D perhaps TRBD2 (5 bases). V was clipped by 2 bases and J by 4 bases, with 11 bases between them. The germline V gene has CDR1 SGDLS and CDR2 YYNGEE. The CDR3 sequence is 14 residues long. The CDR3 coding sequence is TGTGCCAGCAGCGTGGGAGTCGAGCCAGATACGCAGTATTTT. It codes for CASSVGVEPDTQYF.

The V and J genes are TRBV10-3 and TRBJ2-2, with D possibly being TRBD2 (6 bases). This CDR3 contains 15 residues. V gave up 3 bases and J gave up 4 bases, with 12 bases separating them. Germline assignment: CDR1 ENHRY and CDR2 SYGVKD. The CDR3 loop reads CAISDGGIATGELFF. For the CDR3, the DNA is TGTGCCATCAGTGACGGCGGGATTGCCACCGGGGAGCTGTTTTTT.

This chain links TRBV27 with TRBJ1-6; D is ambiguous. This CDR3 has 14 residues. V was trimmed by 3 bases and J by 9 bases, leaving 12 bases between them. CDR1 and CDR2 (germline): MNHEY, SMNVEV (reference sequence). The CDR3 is CASSFPTEGSPLHF. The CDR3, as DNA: TGTGCCAGCAGTTTCCCAACCGAGGGTTCACCCCTCCACTTT.

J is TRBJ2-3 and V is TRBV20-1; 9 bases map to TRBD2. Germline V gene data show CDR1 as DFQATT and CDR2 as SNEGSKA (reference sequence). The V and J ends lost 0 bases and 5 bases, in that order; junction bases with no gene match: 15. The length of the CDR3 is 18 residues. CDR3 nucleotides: TGCAGTGCTAGAGAGGTGATGGCGGGAGGGCCCTCGGGAGATACGCAGTATTTT. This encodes CSAREVMAGGPSGDTQYF.

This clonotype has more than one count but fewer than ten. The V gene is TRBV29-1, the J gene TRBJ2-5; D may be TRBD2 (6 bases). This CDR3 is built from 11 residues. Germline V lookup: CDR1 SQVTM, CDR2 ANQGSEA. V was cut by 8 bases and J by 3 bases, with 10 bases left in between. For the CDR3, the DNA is TGCAGCCTGGGACTGGAAGAGACCCAGTACTTC. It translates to CSLGLEETQYF.

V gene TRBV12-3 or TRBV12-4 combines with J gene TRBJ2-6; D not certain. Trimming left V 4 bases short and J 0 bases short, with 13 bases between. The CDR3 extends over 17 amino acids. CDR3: CASSSADLLSGANVLTF. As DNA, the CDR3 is TGTGCCAGCAGTTCCGCCGACCTTCTCTCTGGGGCCAACGTCCTGACTTTC.

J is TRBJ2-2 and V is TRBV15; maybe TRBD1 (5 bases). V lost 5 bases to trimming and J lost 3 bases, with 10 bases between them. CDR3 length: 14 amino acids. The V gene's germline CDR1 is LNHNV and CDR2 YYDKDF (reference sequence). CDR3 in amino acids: CATSPPGYTGELFF. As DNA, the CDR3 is TGTGCCACCAGCCCACCAGGGTACACCGGGGAGCTGTTTTTT.

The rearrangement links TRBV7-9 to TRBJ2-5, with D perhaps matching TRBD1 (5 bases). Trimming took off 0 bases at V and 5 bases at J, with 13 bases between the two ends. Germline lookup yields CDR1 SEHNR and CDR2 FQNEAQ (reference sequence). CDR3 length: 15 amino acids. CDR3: CASSLAPRGWETQYF. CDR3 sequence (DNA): TGTGCCAGCAGCTTAGCACCTAGGGGTTGGGAGACCCAGTACTTC.

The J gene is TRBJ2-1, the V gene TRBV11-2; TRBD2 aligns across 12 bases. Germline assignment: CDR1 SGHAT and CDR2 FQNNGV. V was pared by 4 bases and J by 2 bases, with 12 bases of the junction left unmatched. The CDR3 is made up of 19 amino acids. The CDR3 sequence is CASSSYGTSGSLAYNEQFF. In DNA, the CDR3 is TGTGCCAGCAGCTCATACGGGACTAGCGGGTCGCTGGCCTACAATGAGCAGTTCTTC.